These 9 T cell receptor beta chains were all obtained from the same sample, sequenced in a study of T cells in localized non-small cell lung cancer. The table came from immunoSEQ multiplex PCR; TCRdb's copy has only in-frame clones and leaves some out. Of fewer than 2,000 clones in the sample, 21% are singletons; the top ten hold around 7%. Sequenced here: normal lung tissue next to the tumor, sampled before any cancer treatment. These receptor sequences come from a woman aged 40 to 75 with stage I lung adenocarcinoma.

By share of the sample, this clone is medium-sized. The chain recombines TRBV12-5 with TRBJ1-2; tentatively, D is TRBD1 (5 bases). This CDR3 has 14 amino acids. Germline V lookup: CDR1 LGHNT, CDR2 FRNRAP. The CDR3 nucleotides are TGTGCCAGCGCCCTCCAGGTCGGGACCCACGGCTACACCTTC. Translation gives CASALQVGTHGYTF.

This chain connects TRBV19 to TRBJ2-2; the D gene is possibly TRBD1 (6 bases). The CDR3 length is 14 residues. CDR1 and CDR2 (germline): LNHDA, SQIVND (reference sequence). V was pared by 5 bases and J by 3 bases, with 10 bases between. This CDR3 reads CASSSQGHTGELFF. The CDR3 DNA reads as TGTGCCAGTAGTTCCCAGGGGCACACCGGGGAGCTGTTTTTT.

This chain links TRBV7-1 with TRBJ1-1, with no clear D. TRBV7-1 is annotated as an ORF whose role is uncertain. Trimming removed 1 base at V and 2 bases at J, with 5 bases between. There are 13 residues in the CDR3. The CDR3 sequence: CASSSGFNTEAFF. CDR3 coding DNA: TGTGCCAGCAGCTCAGGGTTCAACACTGAAGCTTTCTTT.

The chain has TRBV11-3 and TRBJ2-2; tentatively, D is TRBD1 (6 bases). Trimming took off 3 bases at V and 4 bases at J, with 12 bases between the two ends. This CDR3 has 15 amino acids. Per germline, CDR1 SGHNT and CDR2 YENEEA. CDR3: CASSLPGAGTGELFF. The CDR3 coding sequence is TGTGCCAGCAGCTTGCCAGGGGCGGGCACCGGGGAGCTGTTTTTT. Together with reference TRBV11-3 and TRBJ2-2, the CDR3 gives the full variable domain: EAGVVQSPRYKIIEKKQPVAFWCNPISGHNTLYWYLQNLGQGPELLIRYENEEAVDDSQLPKDRFSAERLKGVDSTLKIQPAELGDSAVYLCASSLPGAGTGELFFGEGSRLTVL.

This chain joins TRBV19 and TRBJ2-1, with 7 nucleotides matching TRBD2. CDR1 and CDR2 from the germline V gene are LNHDA and SQIVND (reference sequence). Germline trimming cut 9 bases from V and 7 bases from J; bases unmatched to any gene: 12. The CDR3 covers 14 residues. DNA for the CDR3: TGTGCCAGCCTCTCTGCGGGGGATAGAAATGAGCAGTTCTTC. It codes for CASLSAGDRNEQFF.

CDR3 coding DNA: TGCGCCAGCAGCCAGAGTACGAGCGTAACTAGCACAGATACGCAGTATTTT. Its protein product is CASSQSTSVTSTDTQYF. The chain has TRBV5-1 and TRBJ2-3, with no clear D. Germline CDR1 and CDR2: SGHRS and YFSETQ. This CDR3 is 17 amino acids long. Trimming left V 4 bases short and J 0 bases short, with 18 bases between. The full variable domain, with the rest looked up from reference TRBV5-1 and TRBJ2-3, is KAGVTQTPRYLIKTRGQQVTLSCSPISGHRSVSWYQQTPGQGLQFLFEYFSETQRNKGNFPGRFSGRQFSNSRSEMNVSTLELGDSALYLCASSQSTSVTSTDTQYFGPGTRLTVL.

The CDR3 DNA reads as TGCGCCAGCAGTGAAAGGGGAAAGGAAAAACTGTTTTTT. This translates into CASSERGKEKLFF. This rearrangement joins TRBV10-2 to TRBJ1-4; weak D call: TRBD1 (5 bases). This CDR3 has 13 residues. V was trimmed by 3 bases and J by 8 bases, leaving 10 bases between them. Per the germline V gene, CDR1 is WSHSY and CDR2 is SAAADI.

The chain recombines TRBV15 with TRBJ2-5; D not resolved. Germline lookup yields CDR1 LNHNV and CDR2 YYDKDF (reference sequence). This CDR3 comprises 14 residues. V was shortened by 2 bases and J by 5 bases, with 12 bases between the two germline ends. The CDR3 coding sequence is TGTGCCACCAGCAGACACGGGTCGAGGGAGACCCAGTACTTC. Its protein is CATSRHGSRETQYF.

The rearrangement uses TRBV14 and TRBJ1-2; D remains unclear. V was pared by 2 bases and J by 0 bases, with 4 bases between. The germline V gene has CDR1 SGHDN and CDR2 FVKESK. This CDR3 has 13 residues. The CDR3 coding sequence is TGTGCCAGCAGCCAAAACGCTAACTATGGCTACACCTTC. Translated: CASSQNANYGYTF.